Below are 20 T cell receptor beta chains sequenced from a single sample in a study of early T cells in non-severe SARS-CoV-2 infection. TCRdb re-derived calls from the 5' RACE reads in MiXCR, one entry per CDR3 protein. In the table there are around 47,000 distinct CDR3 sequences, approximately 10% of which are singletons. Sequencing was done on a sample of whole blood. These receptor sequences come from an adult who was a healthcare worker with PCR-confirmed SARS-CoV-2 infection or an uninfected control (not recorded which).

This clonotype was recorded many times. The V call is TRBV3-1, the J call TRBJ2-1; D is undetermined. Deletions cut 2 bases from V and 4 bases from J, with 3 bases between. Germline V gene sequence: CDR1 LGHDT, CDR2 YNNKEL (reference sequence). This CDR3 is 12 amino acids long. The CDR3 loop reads CASSQQYNEQFF. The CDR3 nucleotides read TGTGCCAGCAGCCAACAGTACAATGAGCAGTTCTTC.

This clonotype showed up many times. In nucleotides, the CDR3 is TGCGCCAGCAGCTTGGCAGGGCGGATGAACACTGAAGCTTTCTTT. Encoded protein: CASSLAGRMNTEAFF. The rearrangement links TRBV5-1 to TRBJ1-1; weak D call: TRBD1 (5 bases). The germline V gene encodes CDR1 SGHRS and CDR2 YFSETQ. V was pared by 0 bases and J by 0 bases, with 9 bases between. CDR3 length: 15 amino acids.

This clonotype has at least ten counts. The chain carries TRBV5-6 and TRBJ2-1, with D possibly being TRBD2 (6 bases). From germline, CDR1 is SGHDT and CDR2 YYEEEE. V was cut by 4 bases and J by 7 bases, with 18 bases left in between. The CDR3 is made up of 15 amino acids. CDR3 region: CASSRVGGADNEQFF. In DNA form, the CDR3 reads TGTGCCAGCAGCCGCGTGGGGGGAGCGGATAATGAGCAGTTCTTC.

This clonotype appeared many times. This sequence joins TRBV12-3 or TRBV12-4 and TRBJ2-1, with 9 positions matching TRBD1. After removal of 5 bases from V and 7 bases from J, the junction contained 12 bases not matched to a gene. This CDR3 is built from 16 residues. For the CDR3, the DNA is TGTGCCAGCAGTAGAGCCGGGACAGGGCTGGTAAATGAGCAGTTCTTC. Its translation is CASSRAGTGLVNEQFF.

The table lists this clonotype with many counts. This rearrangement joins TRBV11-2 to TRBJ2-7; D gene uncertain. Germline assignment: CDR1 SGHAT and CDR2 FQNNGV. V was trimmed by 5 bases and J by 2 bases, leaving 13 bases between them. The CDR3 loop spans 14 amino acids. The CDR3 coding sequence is TGTGCCAGCAGCATGACCCGGCCTCCCTACGAGCAGTACTTC. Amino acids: CASSMTRPPYEQYF.

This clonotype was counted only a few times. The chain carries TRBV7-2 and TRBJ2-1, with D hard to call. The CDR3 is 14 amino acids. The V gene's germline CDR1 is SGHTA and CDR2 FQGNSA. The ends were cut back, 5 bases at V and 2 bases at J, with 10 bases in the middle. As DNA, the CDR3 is TGTGCCAGCAGCCGAGGCGTGACCTACAATGAGCAGTTCTTC. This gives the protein CASSRGVTYNEQFF.

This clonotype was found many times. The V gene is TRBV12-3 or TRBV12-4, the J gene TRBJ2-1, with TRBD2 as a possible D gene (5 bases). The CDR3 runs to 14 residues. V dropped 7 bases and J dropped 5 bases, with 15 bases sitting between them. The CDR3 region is CASKTRTADNEQFF. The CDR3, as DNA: TGTGCCAGCAAAACTAGAACGGCCGACAATGAGCAGTTCTTC.

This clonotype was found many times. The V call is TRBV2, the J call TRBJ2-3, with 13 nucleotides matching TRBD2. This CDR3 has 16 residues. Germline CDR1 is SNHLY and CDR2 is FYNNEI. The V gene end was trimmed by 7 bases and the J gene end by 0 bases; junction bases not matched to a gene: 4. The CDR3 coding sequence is TGTGCCAGCACCAAGGGACTAGCGGGGAGCACAGATACGCAGTATTTT. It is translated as CASTKGLAGSTDTQYF.

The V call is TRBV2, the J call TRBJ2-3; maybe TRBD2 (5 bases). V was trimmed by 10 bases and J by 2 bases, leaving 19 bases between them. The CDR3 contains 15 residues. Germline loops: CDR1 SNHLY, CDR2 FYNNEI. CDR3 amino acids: CATARRLAFTDTQYF. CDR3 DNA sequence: TGTGCCACCGCGCGTCGGCTAGCTTTCACAGATACGCAGTATTTT.

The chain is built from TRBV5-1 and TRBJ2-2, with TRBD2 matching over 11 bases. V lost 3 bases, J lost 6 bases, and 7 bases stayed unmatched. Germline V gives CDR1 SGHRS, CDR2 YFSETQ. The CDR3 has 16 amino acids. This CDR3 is CASSYSGRARSGELFF. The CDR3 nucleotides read TGCGCCAGCAGCTATAGCGGGAGGGCCAGATCCGGGGAGCTGTTTTTT.

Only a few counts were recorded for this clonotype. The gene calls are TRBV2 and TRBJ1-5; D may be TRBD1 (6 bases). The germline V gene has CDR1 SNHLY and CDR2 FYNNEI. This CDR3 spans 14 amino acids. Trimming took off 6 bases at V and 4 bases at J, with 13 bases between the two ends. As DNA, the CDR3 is TGTGCCAGCAGAGGACAGACTACGAATCAGCCCCAGCATTTT. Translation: CASRGQTTNQPQHF.

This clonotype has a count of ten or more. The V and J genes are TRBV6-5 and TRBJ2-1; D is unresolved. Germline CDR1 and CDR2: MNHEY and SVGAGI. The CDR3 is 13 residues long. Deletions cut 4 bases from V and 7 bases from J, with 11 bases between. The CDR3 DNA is TGTGCCAGCAGTTCAATTGGTTTAAATGAGCAGTTCTTC. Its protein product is CASSSIGLNEQFF.

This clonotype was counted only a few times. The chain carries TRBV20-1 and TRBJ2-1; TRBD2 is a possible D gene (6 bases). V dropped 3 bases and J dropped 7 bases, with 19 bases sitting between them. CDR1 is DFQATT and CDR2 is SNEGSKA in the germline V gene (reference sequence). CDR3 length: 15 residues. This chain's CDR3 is CSARGGKWAVNEQFF. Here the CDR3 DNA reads TGCAGTGCTAGGGGGGGTAAATGGGCCGTTAATGAGCAGTTCTTC.

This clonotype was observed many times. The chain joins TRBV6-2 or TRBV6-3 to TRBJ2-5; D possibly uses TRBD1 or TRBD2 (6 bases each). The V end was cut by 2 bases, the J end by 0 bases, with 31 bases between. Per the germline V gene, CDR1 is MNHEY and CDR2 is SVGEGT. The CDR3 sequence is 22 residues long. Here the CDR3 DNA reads TGTGCCAGCAGTTACGATCGTGGGGGGCCGGTATCCGAACCGAGGTACCAAGAGACCCAGTACTTC. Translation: CASSYDRGGPVSEPRYQETQYF.

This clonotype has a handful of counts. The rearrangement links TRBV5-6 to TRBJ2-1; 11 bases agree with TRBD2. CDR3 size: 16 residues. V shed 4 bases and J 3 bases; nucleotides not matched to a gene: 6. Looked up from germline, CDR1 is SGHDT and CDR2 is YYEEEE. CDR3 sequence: CASSEMGTSGYNEQFF. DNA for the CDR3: TGTGCCAGCAGCGAAATGGGGACTAGCGGCTACAATGAGCAGTTCTTC. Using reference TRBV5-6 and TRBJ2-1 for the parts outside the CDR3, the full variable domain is DAGVTQSPTHLIKTRGQQVTLRCSPKSGHDTVSWYQQALGQGPQFIFQYYEEEERQRGNFPDRFSGHQFPNYSSELNVNALLLGDSALYLCASSEMGTSGYNEQFFGPGTRLTVL.

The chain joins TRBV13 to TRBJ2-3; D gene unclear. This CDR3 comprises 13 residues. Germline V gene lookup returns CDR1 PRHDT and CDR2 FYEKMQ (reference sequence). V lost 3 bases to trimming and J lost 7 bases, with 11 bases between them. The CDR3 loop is CASSFQAVNTQYF. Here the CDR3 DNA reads TGTGCCAGCAGCTTTCAGGCCGTTAATACGCAGTATTTT.

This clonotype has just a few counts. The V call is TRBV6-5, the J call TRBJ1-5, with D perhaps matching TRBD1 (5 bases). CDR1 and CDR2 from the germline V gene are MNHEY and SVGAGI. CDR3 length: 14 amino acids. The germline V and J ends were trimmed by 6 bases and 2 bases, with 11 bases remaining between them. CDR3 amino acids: CASSQGSGNQPQHF. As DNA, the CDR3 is TGTGCCAGCAGCCAGGGTTCTGGCAATCAGCCCCAGCATTTT.

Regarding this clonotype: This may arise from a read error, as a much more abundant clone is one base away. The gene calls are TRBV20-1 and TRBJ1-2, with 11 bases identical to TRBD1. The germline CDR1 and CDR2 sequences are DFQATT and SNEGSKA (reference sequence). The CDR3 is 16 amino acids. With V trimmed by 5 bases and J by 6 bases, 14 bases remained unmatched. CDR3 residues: CSASLDLDRGQDGYTF. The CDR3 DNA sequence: TGCAGTGCTTCCCTCGATTTGGACAGGGGGCAGGATGGCTACACCTTC.

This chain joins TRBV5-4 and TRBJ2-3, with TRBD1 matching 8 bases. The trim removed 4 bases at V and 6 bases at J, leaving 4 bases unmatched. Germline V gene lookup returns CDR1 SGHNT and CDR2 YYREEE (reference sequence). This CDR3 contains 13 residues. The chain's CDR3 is CASSPTGGDTQYF. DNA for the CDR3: TGTGCCAGCAGCCCAACAGGGGGGGATACGCAGTATTTT.

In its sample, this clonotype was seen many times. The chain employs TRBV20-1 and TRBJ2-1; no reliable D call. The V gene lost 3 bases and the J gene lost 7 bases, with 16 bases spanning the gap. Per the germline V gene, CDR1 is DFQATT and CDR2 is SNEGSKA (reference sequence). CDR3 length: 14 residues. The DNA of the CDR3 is TGCAGTGCTAGGGAACGATCCACGAGGAATGAGCAGTTCTTC. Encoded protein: CSARERSTRNEQFF.